One sample yielded the 19 T cell receptor beta chains listed below, sequenced in a study of cytomegalovirus exposure and HLA in healthy donors. In the PCR, 60 Vbeta and 13 Jbeta primers were used. The assay was immunoSEQ multiplex PCR, and TCRdb's table has in-frame clones only and misses some. The sample lists fewer than 250,000 clones; over 65% were seen once. Material for sequencing was PBMCs. Receptors were obtained from a human donor in good health.

This clone has just one count. The chain links TRBV19 to TRBJ1-5; 10 bases fit TRBD1. Trimming removed 8 bases from V and 2 bases from J; junction bases left unmatched: 6. This CDR3 contains 15 residues. Germline V gene data show CDR1 as LNHDA and CDR2 as SQIVND (reference sequence). Here the CDR3 reads CASDRGTGGNQPQHF. CDR3 coding DNA: TGTGCCAGTGACCGGGGGACAGGGGGCAATCAGCCCCAGCATTTT. Based on the CDR3 plus reference TRBV19 and TRBJ1-5, the full variable domain is DGGITQSPKYLFRKEGQNVTLSCEQNLNHDAMYWYRQDPGQGLRLIYYSQIVNDFQKGDIAEGYSVSREKKESFPLTVTSAQKNPTAFYLCASDRGTGGNQPQHFGDGTRLSIL.

The gene calls are TRBV5-8 and TRBJ2-1; TRBD1 aligns across 8 bases. Germline-derived CDR1 and CDR2 are SGHTS and YDEGEE. This CDR3 is 18 amino acids long. Trimming at V came to 0 bases and at J to 3 bases, leaving 11 bases not matched to a gene. The CDR3 DNA sequence: TGTGCCAGCAGCTTGGGGACCGGACAGGGAGTAAGCTACAATGAGCAGTTCTTC. Translated: CASSLGTGQGVSYNEQFF. Combining the CDR3 with reference TRBV5-8 and TRBJ2-1 gives the whole variable domain EAGVTQSPTHLIKTRGQQATLRCSPISGHTSVYWYQQALGLGLQFLLWYDEGEERNRGNFPPRFSGRQFPNYSSELNVNALELEDSALYLCASSLGTGQGVSYNEQFFGPGTRLTVL.

The V call is TRBV6-1, the J call TRBJ1-2; the match to TRBD1 covers 9 bases. Trimming took 4 bases from V and 8 from J; bases not matched to a gene: 14. This CDR3 has 16 residues. Germline V gene lookup returns CDR1 MNHNS and CDR2 SASEGT. The CDR3 DNA reads as TGTGCCAGCAGTGTCGGGATCGGACAGGGGCCCAGCGGCTACACCTTC. Its protein is CASSVGIGQGPSGYTF.

This chain uses TRBV27 with TRBJ2-6; D remains unclear. Trimming took off 5 bases at V and 0 bases at J, with 5 bases between the two ends. The germline CDR1 and CDR2 sequences are MNHEY and SMNVEV (reference sequence). The CDR3 sequence is 14 residues long. CDR3 region: CASSRSSGANVLTF. CDR3 bases: TGTGCCAGCAGTCGGAGCTCTGGGGCCAACGTCCTGACTTTC.

This clone came up a few times. The chain is built from TRBV6-5 and TRBJ2-7; TRBD1 aligns across 9 bases. The CDR3 runs to 15 residues. Germline-derived CDR1 and CDR2 are MNHEY and SVGAGI. The V gene end was trimmed by 11 bases and the J gene end by 5 bases; junction bases not matched to a gene: 16. The CDR3 protein is CAARTTGTGFHEQYF. CDR3 in DNA: TGTGCCGCACGAACGACCGGGACAGGGTTCCACGAGCAGTACTTC.

The chain couples TRBV29-1 to TRBJ2-1, with a weak D call TRBD2 (6 bases). Per germline, CDR1 SQVTM and CDR2 ANQGSEA. CDR3 length: 14 amino acids. V lost 6 bases and J lost 3, with 15 bases in between. CDR3 region: CSVNSGFGYNEQFF. CDR3 coding DNA: TGCAGCGTCAATAGCGGATTTGGCTACAATGAGCAGTTCTTC.

The chain links TRBV7-3 to TRBJ2-1; tentative D call: TRBD1 (5 bases). The V end lost 5 bases, the J end lost 4 bases, and 9 bases lay between the germline ends. Germline V gives CDR1 SGHTA, CDR2 FQGTGA. CDR3 length: 13 amino acids. CDR3 nucleotide sequence: TGTGCCAGCAGCGTGACAGCTTACAATGAGCAGTTCTTC. This sequence encodes CASSVTAYNEQFF.

The chain couples TRBV5-4 to TRBJ2-7; 14 bases are shared with TRBD2. This CDR3 has 16 amino acids. The J segment lost 4 bases and the V segment lost 4 bases, leaving 7 bases of the junction unmatched. Per germline, CDR1 SGHNT and CDR2 YYREEE (reference sequence). The CDR3 DNA is TGTGCCAGCAGCCCAGGGACTAGCGGGAGTGGATACGAGCAGTACTTC. It translates to CASSPGTSGSGYEQYF.

This clone was seen a handful of times. This chain joins TRBV10-1 and TRBJ2-5; TRBD2 matches 15 bases. This CDR3 region has 16 residues. Per germline, CDR1 WNHNN and CDR2 SYGVQD (reference sequence). V was pared by 3 bases and J by 2 bases, with 1 base of the junction left unmatched. As DNA, the CDR3 is TGCGCCAGCAGTGAAGGACTAGCGGGAGGGCAAGAGACCCAGTACTTC. Protein: CASSEGLAGGQETQYF.

This chain uses TRBV29-1 with TRBJ2-3; the match to TRBD1 covers 9 bases. Trimming took 3 bases from V and 4 from J; bases not matched to a gene: 5. The germline CDR1 and CDR2 sequences are SQVTM and ANQGSEA. CDR3 length: 14 amino acids. The CDR3 bases are TGCAGCGTTGAGAGGGACAGGGCGGCAGATACGCAGTATTTT. This translates into CSVERDRAADTQYF.

This clone was seen a handful of times. The chain couples TRBV7-2 to TRBJ2-1; D is undetermined. The CDR3 spans 11 residues. Germline CDR1 and CDR2: SGHTA and FQGNSA. Trimming left V 8 bases short and J 1 base short, with 3 bases between. The chain's CDR3 is CASESYNEQFF. The CDR3 DNA reads as TGTGCCAGCGAGTCCTACAATGAGCAGTTCTTC.

V usage is TRBV5-4 and J usage is TRBJ2-5, with D possibly TRBD2 on 6 matching bases. The CDR3 has 14 amino acids. The V gene lost 4 bases and the J gene lost 3 bases, with 13 bases spanning the gap. Per germline, CDR1 SGHNT and CDR2 YYREEE (reference sequence). As DNA, the CDR3 is TGTGCCAGCAGCGGGGGGAGCGGCAAAGAGACCCAGTACTTC. Its translation: CASSGGSGKETQYF.

The chain combines TRBV25-1 with TRBJ2-7, with TRBD1 matching over 7 bases. V was clipped by 4 bases and J by 6 bases; unmatched bases: 3. The CDR3 consists of 12 residues. CDR1 and CDR2 (germline): MGHDK, SYGVNS. This CDR3 is CASSGGQVEQYF. CDR3 nucleotides: TGTGCCAGCAGTGGAGGACAGGTCGAGCAGTACTTC.

The chain employs TRBV28 and TRBJ2-7; TRBD2 agrees at 7 bases. The CDR3 contains 14 residues. Germline CDR1 is MDHEN and CDR2 is SYDVKM. Unmatched junction bases numbered 7, after V lost 5 bases and J lost 3 bases. The CDR3: CASSVRASGYEQYF. The CDR3 bases are TGTGCCAGCAGTGTAAGGGCTAGCGGCTACGAGCAGTACTTC.

V is TRBV28 and J is TRBJ1-5, with 8 bases aligning to TRBD1. Germline V lookup: CDR1 MDHEN, CDR2 SYDVKM. The trim removed 5 bases at V and 4 bases at J, leaving 10 bases unmatched. The CDR3 contains 16 residues. CDR3 loop: CASSAPGQGWNQPQHF. The CDR3 nucleotides are TGTGCCAGCAGTGCCCCTGGACAGGGTTGGAATCAGCCCCAGCATTTT.

The CDR3 bases are TGTGCCATCAGTGCCACCCCCGGTTACGAGCAGTACTTC. As protein: CAISATPGYEQYF. The chain is built from TRBV10-3 and TRBJ2-7; no clear D. The V end was cut by 4 bases, the J end by 4 bases, with 11 bases between. CDR3 length: 13 residues. CDR1 is ENHRY and CDR2 is SYGVKD in the germline V gene.

This chain connects TRBV6-1 to TRBJ2-5, with no clear D. This CDR3 region has 14 residues. Germline lookup yields CDR1 MNHNS and CDR2 SASEGT. With 2 bases removed from V and 5 bases from J, the gap between germline ends came to 12 bases. The CDR3 sequence: CASSETRSRETQYF. CDR3 sequence (DNA): TGTGCCAGCAGTGAAACCCGCAGCAGGGAGACCCAGTACTTC.

The rearrangement uses TRBV5-5 and TRBJ2-2; 12 bases agree with TRBD2. In germline, CDR1 is SGHKS, CDR2 YYEKEE (reference sequence). The CDR3 has 15 residues. V shed 5 bases, J shed 6 bases, and the junction held 5 bases outside the gene matches. This CDR3 is CASRLGLAGPGELFF. The CDR3 DNA follows: TGTGCCAGCAGACTTGGACTAGCGGGACCCGGGGAGCTGTTTTTT. The full variable domain, its missing parts supplied by reference TRBV5-5 and TRBJ2-2, is DAGVTQSPTHLIKTRGQQVTLRCSPISGHKSVSWYQQVLGQGPQFIFQYYEKEERGRGNFPDRFSARQFPNYSSELNVNALLLGDSALYLCASRLGLAGPGELFFGEGSRLTVL.

The gene calls are TRBV28 and TRBJ1-3; D not certain. The length of the CDR3 is 18 residues. The ends were cut back, 7 bases at V and 0 bases at J, with 22 bases in the middle. In germline, CDR1 is MDHEN, CDR2 SYDVKM. CDR3 region: CASTLDGDLGDSGNTIYF. CDR3 DNA: TGTGCCAGCACCCTTGATGGAGATCTAGGAGACTCTGGAAACACCATATATTTT.